A selection of T cell receptor beta chains follows, all from one sample in a study of T cells after yellow fever vaccination. TCRdb redid the calling of the 5' RACE reads with MiXCR, one entry per CDR3 protein. The sample has a few hundred thousand distinct CDR3 sequences, under 5% seen once; the top ten hold less than 25%. The source material was PBMCs, sampled 5 days after the yellow fever booster vaccination. These receptors were collected from a man younger than 35 who received the YFV17D yellow fever vaccine. The CDR3 runs from the conserved cysteine through the conserved F or W. Each record gives: V gene, clone size, J gene, D gene, CDR3 DNA, CDR3 protein. D genes are given only for firm matches. Size is stated for part of the rows, as once, few or many counts, or as a class when the clone is expanded.

TRBV5-1	many	TRBJ2-6	NA	TGCGCCAGCAGCTTGAGTGGGGACGGGGCCAACGTCCTGACTTTC	CASSLSGDGANVLTF
TRBV4-1	NA	TRBJ2-3	NA	TGCGCCAGCGAGGATCCGGTAAACACAGATACGCAGTATTTT	CASEDPVNTDTQYF
TRBV5-1	many	TRBJ2-5	TRBD2	TGCGCCAGCAGCTCCGGACTAGCGGTAGGAGAGACCCAGTACTTC	CASSSGLAVGETQYF
TRBV19	NA	TRBJ2-1	TRBD2	TGTGCCAGTAGGCCAACTAGCGGGGGGTCGCGTGAGCAGTTCTTC	CASRPTSGGSREQFF
TRBV12-3/TRBV12-4	many	TRBJ2-3	NA	TGTGCCAGCAGCACCCATACGGGGACCACAGATACGCAGTATTTT	CASSTHTGTTDTQYF
TRBV6-5	NA	TRBJ1-2	NA	TGTGCCAGCAGTTACTCATGGCCGACGAACTATGGCTACACCTTC	CASSYSWPTNYGYTF
TRBV12-3/TRBV12-4	many	TRBJ2-1	NA	TGTGCCAGCACCTCTTGGGGGGGGCCGAACAATGAGCAGTTCTTC	CASTSWGGPNNEQFF
TRBV6-5	many	TRBJ1-4	NA	TGTGCCAGCAGTTACGGGCTCCATGAAAAACTGTTTTTT	CASSYGLHEKLFF
TRBV7-3	many	TRBJ1-1	NA	TGTGCCAGCAGCTTGAATGTGGGGAACACTGAAGCTTTCTTT	CASSLNVGNTEAFF
TRBV5-1	few	TRBJ1-1	NA	TGCGCCAGCAGCTTCGCGTATTCAGTCACTGAAGCTTTCTTT	CASSFAYSVTEAFF
TRBV5-1	many	TRBJ2-2	NA	TGCGCCACCCAACCCACGAACACCGGGGAGCTGTTTTTT	CATQPTNTGELFF
TRBV6-5	NA	TRBJ1-6	TRBD1	TGTGCCAGCAGTTACCCCCGGACAGGGGGGATGAATTCACCCCTCCACTTT	CASSYPRTGGMNSPLHF
TRBV5-1	NA	TRBJ2-5	NA	TGCGCCAGCAGAAATACGGGGTACCAAGAGACCCAGTACTTC	CASRNTGYQETQYF
TRBV5-1	many	TRBJ2-7	NA	TGCGCCAGCAGCATCACCGGGACTTTAAGCTCCTACGAGCAGTACTTC	CASSITGTLSSYEQYF
TRBV5-1	few	TRBJ2-2	TRBD2	TGCGCCAGCAGCCGGACGGGACTAGGCACCGGGGAGCTGTTTTTT	CASSRTGLGTGELFF
TRBV24-1	many	TRBJ1-2	NA	TGTGCCACCAGTGATTTCCCTCGATCCTATGGCTACACCTTC	CATSDFPRSYGYTF
TRBV15	few	TRBJ1-1	NA	TGTGCCACCAGCACCACCATGAACACTGAAGCTTTCTTT	CATSTTMNTEAFF
TRBV12-3/TRBV12-4	NA	TRBJ1-2	TRBD1	TGTGCCAGCACCCCCCGGGCAGGGGGCTATGGCTACACCTTC	CASTPRAGGYGYTF
TRBV28	many	TRBJ2-1	TRBD2	TGTGCCAGCAGCCAGAGCGGGGGGTCCTACAATGAGCAGTTCTTC	CASSQSGGSYNEQFF
TRBV7-2	many	TRBJ1-2	NA	TGTGCCAGCAGCCCCAGACAGCCTACTTCCGGCTACACCTTC	CASSPRQPTSGYTF
TRBV29-1	many	TRBJ2-7	TRBD1	TGCAGCGTTGCCACAGGGGCCGAGCAGTACTTC	CSVATGAEQYF
TRBV5-1	many	TRBJ2-1	NA	TGCGCCAGCAGCTTTTACCCTAGCTCCTACAATGAGCAGTTCTTC	CASSFYPSSYNEQFF
TRBV6-2/TRBV6-3	few	TRBJ1-1	NA	TGTGCCATCCGACCCGGCGGGACACTCACTGAAGCTTTCTTT	CAIRPGGTLTEAFF
TRBV7-9	few	TRBJ1-4	NA	TGTGCCAGCAGACCTACAGAGAGCGAAAAACTGTTTTTT	CASRPTESEKLFF
TRBV7-9	many	TRBJ2-4	TRBD1	TGTGCCAGCGGCCAGGGGGCTCTGGCCAAAAACATTCAGTACTTC	CASGQGALAKNIQYF
TRBV10-3	NA	TRBJ2-1	TRBD1	TGTGCCATCAGTGACGGGACAGGGGCCCACAATGAGCAGTTCTTC	CAISDGTGAHNEQFF
TRBV4-3	NA	TRBJ2-2	TRBD1	TGCGCCAGCAGCCAAGAGCTGACAGGGGGCTGGGGCGGGGAGCTGTTTTTT	CASSQELTGGWGGELFF
TRBV5-1	NA	TRBJ2-1	TRBD1	TGCGCCAGCAGCTTGGCCTACAGGGGAAGAGGCAATGAGCAGTTCTTC	CASSLAYRGRGNEQFF
TRBV30	few	TRBJ2-2	NA	TGTGCCTGGAGTGTAGGAAACAGGGCGGGATTTCTCACCGGGGAGCTGTTTTTT	CAWSVGNRAGFLTGELFF
TRBV15	few	TRBJ2-5	NA	TGTGCCACCAGCAGAAGTAGGACTTCAAAAGAGACCCAGTACTTC	CATSRSRTSKETQYF
TRBV7-9	few	TRBJ2-3	TRBD1	TGTGCCAGCAGCTTAACCCAGGACAGGCCAGGTCCGTATTTT	CASSLTQDRPGPYF
TRBV11-2	many	TRBJ2-1	TRBD2	TGTGCCAGCAGCTTAGATCTGGACGGGGGGTTCGACAATGAGCAGTTCTTC	CASSLDLDGGFDNEQFF
TRBV7-9	NA	TRBJ1-2	NA	TGTGCCAGCAGCTTAGAGTTGGTGGCCTACTATGGCTACACCTTC	CASSLELVAYYGYTF
TRBV4-3	NA	TRBJ2-1	TRBD2	TGCGCCAGCAGCCAAGAGGGGCCTAGCGGGGGGGAAGACACGATCAATGAGCAGTTCTTC	CASSQEGPSGGEDTINEQFF
TRBV6-2/TRBV6-3	NA	TRBJ2-7	TRBD2	TGTGCCAGCAGTTACCCATGGGGAGGGGTCTACGAGCAGTACTTC	CASSYPWGGVYEQYF
TRBV7-9	many	TRBJ1-2	NA	TGTGCCAGCACCCGAAGCGGGATCTACTATGGCTACACCTTC	CASTRSGIYYGYTF
TRBV4-3	NA	TRBJ2-7	TRBD2	TGCGCCAGCAGCCGCAACCTGCCAACCGGGACTAGCGGGGGGGCCTTTTACGAGCAGTACTTC	CASSRNLPTGTSGGAFYEQYF
TRBV20-1	few	TRBJ1-5	NA	TGCAGTGCTAAAAGAGGTCAGCCCCAGCATTTT	CSAKRGQPQHF
TRBV4-3	many	TRBJ1-1	NA	TGCGCCAGCAGCCAAGACCTTGAAGCTTTCTTT	CASSQDLEAFF
TRBV14	few	TRBJ1-4	NA	TGTGCCAGCAGCCCTCTTGGGGGGGGCCAGGAAAAACTGTTTTTT	CASSPLGGGQEKLFF
TRBV5-1	NA	TRBJ2-5	TRBD2	TGCGCCAGCAGCGGCTCAGCGCGGGGGGAGACCCAGTACTTC	CASSGSARGETQYF
TRBV6-2/TRBV6-3	few	TRBJ1-1	TRBD1	TGTGCCAGCAGTTACGGGACAGGGGGGGACACTGAAGCTTTCTTT	CASSYGTGGDTEAFF
TRBV7-2	many	TRBJ2-7	NA	TGTGCCAGCAGCTTAGAAATGGGATCTCACTACGAGCAGTACTTC	CASSLEMGSHYEQYF
TRBV18	many	TRBJ2-2	NA	TGTGCCAGCTCACAAGGAGGAAGCGGGGAGCTGTTTTTT	CASSQGGSGELFF
TRBV5-1	few	TRBJ1-1	NA	TGCGCCAGCAGGGGCCTCCTCAGCAGTGAGGCTGAAGCTTTCTTT	CASRGLLSSEAEAFF
TRBV6-5	few	TRBJ1-2	TRBD1	TGTGCCAGCAGTTACTCTGGACAGGGGTCCAACTATGGCTACACCTTC	CASSYSGQGSNYGYTF
TRBV7-8	NA	TRBJ2-5	NA	TGTGCCAGCAGCTTAGTGAGGAGCCTACCCGGAGAGACCCAGTACTTC	CASSLVRSLPGETQYF
TRBV18	NA	TRBJ2-5	NA	TGTGCCAGCTCAAGGGACGCGGGCGGGACCCAGTACTTC	CASSRDAGGTQYF
TRBV7-6	NA	TRBJ2-1	TRBD2	TGTGCCAGCAGGGGGGGGATGTACAATGAGCAGTTCTTC	CASRGGMYNEQFF
TRBV6-1	many	TRBJ1-5	NA	TGTGCCAGCATCCCGCCAGGGAGGAGAAAGCCCCAGCATTTT	CASIPPGRRKPQHF
TRBV5-1	NA	TRBJ1-4	NA	TGCGCCAGCAGCGCCAAGAGAAATGAAAAACTGTTTTTT	CASSAKRNEKLFF
TRBV12-3/TRBV12-4	few	TRBJ2-2	NA	TGTGCCAGCAGTAGGCCTTCCTTGGAGGGCACCGGGGAGCTGTTTTTT	CASSRPSLEGTGELFF
TRBV12-3/TRBV12-4	few	TRBJ2-2	TRBD2	TGTGCCACCGGGACCGGGGGGGTCCCGACCGGGGAGCTGTTTTTT	CATGTGGVPTGELFF